The 14 T cell receptor beta chains listed next were all sequenced from one sample in a study of T cells in Graves' hyperthyroidism and ophthalmopathy. Authors of the study amplified TCR beta CDR3 regions from RNA transcripts. First-round RT-PCR with HTBI primers amplified the TCR CDR3 region. TCRdb redid the calling of the multiplex PCR reads with MiXCR, one entry per CDR3 protein. The sample consists of fewer than 700,000 distinct CDR3 sequences, roughly 17% of them appearing once. The sample was blood. These receptor sequences come from a woman aged 25 to 39 with Graves' hyperthyroidism.

The sample holds a few counts of this clonotype. This chain links TRBV19 with TRBJ2-7; TRBD1 is a possible D gene (6 bases). Looked up from germline, CDR1 is LNHDA and CDR2 is SQIVND (reference sequence). V lost 5 bases, J lost 6 bases, and 17 bases lay in between. There are 14 residues in the CDR3. For the CDR3, the DNA is TGTGCCAGTAGTGCGTGGACAGTACCGTCCGAGCAGTACTTC. Its translation is CASSAWTVPSEQYF.

The rearrangement links TRBV7-9 to TRBJ2-1, with D possibly matching TRBD2 (6 bases). The CDR3 covers 13 residues. In germline, CDR1 is SEHNR, CDR2 FQNEAQ (reference sequence). The V end was cut by 7 bases, the J end by 6 bases, with 13 bases between. The CDR3 sequence: CASKTSMGNEQFF. The CDR3 DNA follows: TGTGCCAGCAAAACTAGCATGGGCAATGAGCAGTTCTTC.

The chain is built from TRBV30 and TRBJ2-5; D call uncertain. This CDR3 region has 13 residues. Trimming stripped 2 bases from V and 1 base from J, with 8 bases between. Germline CDR1 and CDR2: GTSNPN and SVGIG (reference sequence). In nucleotides, the CDR3 is TGTGCCTGGAGTCAAGGCAGCCAAGAGACCCAGTACTTC. Its protein is CAWSQGSQETQYF.

This clonotype was picked up many times. The chain is built from TRBV12-3 or TRBV12-4 and TRBJ2-5; 7 positions match TRBD1. CDR3 size: 15 residues. After removal of 6 bases from V and 1 base from J, the junction contained 8 bases not matched to a gene. CDR3 DNA sequence: TGTGCCAGCAGCCCTAATCGACAGGGCCAAGAGACCCAGTACTTC. It yields the protein CASSPNRQGQETQYF.

Only a few counts were recorded for this clonotype. The chain is built from TRBV20-1 and TRBJ1-5, with D unresolved. The CDR3 extends over 12 amino acids. The V end was cut by 5 bases, the J end by 6 bases, with 11 bases between. The germline gives CDR1 DFQATT, CDR2 SNEGSKA (reference sequence). The CDR3 bases are TGCAGTGCTGACTTAGGTGTTCAGCCCCAGCATTTT. This sequence encodes CSADLGVQPQHF.

This clonotype was found many times. The chain recombines TRBV12-3 or TRBV12-4 with TRBJ1-1; the D gene is possibly TRBD1 (6 bases). The V and J ends lost 5 bases and 3 bases respectively, with 10 bases between them. This CDR3 has 13 amino acids. CDR3 DNA: TGTGCCAGCAGTGATCAGGGGTACACTGAAGCTTTCTTT. Protein sequence: CASSDQGYTEAFF.

This clonotype was counted a few times. The CDR3 reads CASRPGDSPLHF. The CDR3 coding sequence is TGTGCCAGCAGACCAGGGGATTCACCCCTCCACTTT. The chain employs TRBV27 and TRBJ1-6, with D maybe TRBD1 (6 bases). V lost 6 bases and J lost 8, with 8 bases in between. The CDR3 runs to 12 residues. Germline values: CDR1 MNHEY, CDR2 SMNVEV (reference sequence).

The table lists this clonotype with many counts. V is TRBV12-3 or TRBV12-4 and J is TRBJ2-7, with 7 positions matching TRBD1. The CDR3 is made up of 16 amino acids. The junction had 15 bases not matched to a gene; V was cut back by 4 bases and J by 6 bases. CDR3: CASSYTPGQRSLEQYF. Here the CDR3 DNA reads TGTGCCAGCAGTTATACTCCGGGACAGCGGTCTCTCGAGCAGTACTTC.

In this sample, this clonotype turned up a few times. The rearrangement links TRBV9 to TRBJ2-1, with 9 bases fitting TRBD1. CDR3 length: 12 amino acids. CDR1 is SGDLS and CDR2 is YYNGEE in the germline V gene. Trimming at V came to 4 bases and at J to 10 bases, leaving 3 bases not matched to a gene. The CDR3 here is CASSTGQGEQFF. In DNA form, the CDR3 reads TGTGCCAGCAGCACGGGACAGGGAGAGCAGTTCTTC.

The J gene is TRBJ2-7, the V gene TRBV29-1, with D unresolved. Germline V gene sequence: CDR1 SQVTM, CDR2 ANQGSEA. CDR3 length equals 11 residues. V lost 5 bases and J 3 bases, leaving 8 bases between the germline ends. CDR3 DNA: TGCAGCGTTTTCCTTAACTACGAGCAGTACTTC. Protein sequence: CSVFLNYEQYF.

This clonotype has a handful of counts. The J gene is TRBJ2-7, the V gene TRBV20-1, with TRBD1 as a possible D gene (6 bases). The V gene's germline CDR1 is DFQATT and CDR2 SNEGSKA (reference sequence). CDR3 length equals 15 residues. Deletions cut 5 bases from V and 0 bases from J, with 17 bases between. The CDR3 nucleotides are TGCAGTGCTCGACTGGGACACCTGAGCTCCTACGAGCAGTACTTC. This translates into CSARLGHLSSYEQYF.

The sample holds many counts of this clonotype. The chain carries TRBV3-1 and TRBJ2-1; D possibly corresponds to TRBD2 (6 bases). V was pared by 3 bases and J by 2 bases, with 14 bases between. CDR1 is LGHDT and CDR2 is YNNKEL in the germline V gene (reference sequence). This CDR3 has 16 amino acids. CDR3 residues: CASSQLLATPYNEQFF. The DNA for the CDR3 is TGTGCCAGCAGCCAGTTGCTAGCGACTCCCTACAATGAGCAGTTCTTC.

The rearrangement joins TRBV6-1 to TRBJ2-5; D is undetermined. This CDR3 comprises 15 residues. V shed 10 bases and J shed 0 bases, with 18 bases lying between them. The V gene's germline CDR1 is MNHNS and CDR2 SASEGT. In nucleotides, the CDR3 is TGTGCCACCCTAAAAGGACGGACGTACCAAGAGACCCAGTACTTC. It specifies CATLKGRTYQETQYF.

This chain uses TRBV9 with TRBJ2-7, with TRBD2 matching over 7 bases. Germline CDR1 and CDR2: SGDLS and YYNGEE. Losses at the gene ends were 4 bases for V and 6 bases for J; bases not matched to a gene: 7. This CDR3 is built from 13 residues. The CDR3 region has the DNA TGTGCCAGCAGCTCCGGACTAGATCGCGAGCAGTACTTC. Protein sequence: CASSSGLDREQYF.